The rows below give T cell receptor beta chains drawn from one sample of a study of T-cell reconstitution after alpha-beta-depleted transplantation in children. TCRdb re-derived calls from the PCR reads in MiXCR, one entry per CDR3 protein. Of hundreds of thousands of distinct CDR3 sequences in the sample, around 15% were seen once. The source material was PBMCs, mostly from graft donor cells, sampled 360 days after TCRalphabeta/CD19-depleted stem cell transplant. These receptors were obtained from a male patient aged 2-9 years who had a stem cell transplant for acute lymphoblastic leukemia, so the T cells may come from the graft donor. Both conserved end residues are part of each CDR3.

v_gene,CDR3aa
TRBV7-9,CASSSGGGMGYEQYF
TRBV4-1,CASSQDTGEALGTQYF
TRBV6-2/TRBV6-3,CASSWGLDEQYF
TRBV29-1,CSVLRRGGLPPVVHNEQFF
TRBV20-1,CSARVPTSGSYNEQFF
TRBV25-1,CASRPLGSTDTQYF
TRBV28,CASTSSTDTQYF
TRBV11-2,CASRRDRDGELFF
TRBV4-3,CASSQDHPELAGEYEQYF
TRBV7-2,CASIRSIGQAYEQYF
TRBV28,CASSVPGQGYEQYF
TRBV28,CASRHHVSSGANVLTF
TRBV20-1,CSAEASGSYEQYF
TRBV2,CASSTPWKGDPSYEQYF
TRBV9,CASSVDGGAGLGETQYF
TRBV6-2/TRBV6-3,CASSGNGDTQYF
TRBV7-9,CASSLFGLAYNEQFF